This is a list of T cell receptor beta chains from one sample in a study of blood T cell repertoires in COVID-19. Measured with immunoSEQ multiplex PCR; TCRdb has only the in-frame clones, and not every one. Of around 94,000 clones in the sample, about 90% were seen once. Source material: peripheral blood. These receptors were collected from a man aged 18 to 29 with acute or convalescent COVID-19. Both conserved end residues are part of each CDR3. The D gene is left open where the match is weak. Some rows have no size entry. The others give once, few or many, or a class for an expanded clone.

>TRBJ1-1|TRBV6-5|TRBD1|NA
TGTGCCAGCGATCTGGCCGGGACAGGGTTCGGGGCTTTCTTT
CASDLAGTGFGAFF
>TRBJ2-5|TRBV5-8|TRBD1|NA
TGTGCCAGCAGCTTGCGGACAGGGGAAAGGGAACAAGAGACCCAGTACTTC
CASSLRTGEREQETQYF
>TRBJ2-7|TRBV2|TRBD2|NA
TGTGCCAGCAGTCCCCCGACTAGCGGACCCTACGAGCAGTACTTC
CASSPPTSGPYEQYF
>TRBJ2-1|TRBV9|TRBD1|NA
TGTGCCAGCAGCCCCACAGGGGGCTCCTACAATGAGCAGTTCTTC
CASSPTGGSYNEQFF
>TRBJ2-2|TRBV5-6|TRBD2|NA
TGTGCCAGCAGCCGTTATTTAGCGGGAGGGTACACCGGGGAGCTGTTTTTT
CASSRYLAGGYTGELFF
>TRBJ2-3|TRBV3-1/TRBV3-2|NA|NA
TGTGCCAGCAGCCAAGATCGAGGGATCGCAGATACGCAGTATTTT
CASSQDRGIADTQYF
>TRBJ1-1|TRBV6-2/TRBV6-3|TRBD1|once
TGTGCCAGCAGTACCAGACAGGGCAACACTGAAGCTTTCTTT
CASSTRQGNTEAFF
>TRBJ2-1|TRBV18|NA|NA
TGTGCCAGCAAACCGCGCGGAGTTCCGGACAATGAGCAGTTCTTC
CASKPRGVPDNEQFF
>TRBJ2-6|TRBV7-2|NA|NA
TGTGCCAGCAGCCCCCGGCGGGGGCTAAGCTCTGGGGCCAACGTCCTGACTTTC
CASSPRRGLSSGANVLTF
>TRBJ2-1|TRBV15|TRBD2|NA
TGTGCCACCAGCAGAGGGGGACTAGCGGGAGTGTCTGAGCAGTTCTTC
CATSRGGLAGVSEQFF
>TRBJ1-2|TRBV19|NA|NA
TGTGCCGGGAGGGAGGACCTCGGGGGCTACACCTTC
CAGREDLGGYTF
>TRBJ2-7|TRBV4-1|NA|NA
TGCGCCAGCAGCCAAGGGACTGACCCCTCCTACGAGCAGTACTTC
CASSQGTDPSYEQYF
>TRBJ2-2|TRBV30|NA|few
TGTGCCTGGAGTGTTACACAGGGCGGGACCGGGGAGCTGTTTTTT
CAWSVTQGGTGELFF
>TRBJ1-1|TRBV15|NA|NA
TGTGCCACCAGCAGAGCGGACCGTACCGGGGAGGCTTTCTTT
CATSRADRTGEAFF
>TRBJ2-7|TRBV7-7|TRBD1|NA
TGTGCCAGCAGCCTCGGGACAGGGGGGGAGCAGTACTTC
CASSLGTGGEQYF
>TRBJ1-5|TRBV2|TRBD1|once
TGTGCCAGCACTGGGACAGTGAGCAATCAGCCCCAGCATTTT
CASTGTVSNQPQHF
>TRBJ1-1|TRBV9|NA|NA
TGTGCCAGCAGCGTAGGCAGGGAATCTGAAGCTTTCTTT
CASSVGRESEAFF
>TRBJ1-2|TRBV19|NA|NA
TGTGCCAGTAGTCTCAACCTCCGCGGGGGAGCTAACTATGGCTACACCTTC
CASSLNLRGGANYGYTF
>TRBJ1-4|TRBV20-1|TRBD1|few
TGCAGTGCTAGTCTCAGGACAGGGGCAACTAATGAAAAACTGTTTTTT
CSASLRTGATNEKLFF
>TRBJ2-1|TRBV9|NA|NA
TGTGCCAGCAGCGTAGGCAGGAACTCCTACAATGAGCAGTTCTTC
CASSVGRNSYNEQFF
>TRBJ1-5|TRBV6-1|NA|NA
TGTGCCAGCAGTGCAGGGAGGGGCCCTAGCAATCAGCCCCAGCATTTT
CASSAGRGPSNQPQHF
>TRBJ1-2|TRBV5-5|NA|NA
TGTGCCAGCAGCTTGTCAGGGGACGGCGGCTATGGCTACACCTTC
CASSLSGDGGYGYTF
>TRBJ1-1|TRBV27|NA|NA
TGTGCCAGCAGTTTAGCAGGGAACACTGAAGCTTTCTTT
CASSLAGNTEAFF
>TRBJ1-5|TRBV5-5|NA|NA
TGTGCCAGCAGCGAGGGAGGTCCGGGGCAGCCCCAGCATTTT
CASSEGGPGQPQHF
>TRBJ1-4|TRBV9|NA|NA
TGTGCCAGCAGCGCCACCTCAGCAACTAATGAAAAACTGTTTTTT
CASSATSATNEKLFF
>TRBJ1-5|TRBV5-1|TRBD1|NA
TGCGCCAGCAGCTTAGGTCAGGGGGATCAGCCCCAGCATTTT
CASSLGQGDQPQHF
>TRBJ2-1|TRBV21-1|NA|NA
TGTGCCAGCAGCTGGGACTCCGAGGGGCAGTTCTTC
CASSWDSEGQFF
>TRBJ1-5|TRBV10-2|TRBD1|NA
TGCGCCAGCAGTGATGGCAGGGGGGTCTATAATAGCAATCAGCCCCAGCATTTT
CASSDGRGVYNSNQPQHF
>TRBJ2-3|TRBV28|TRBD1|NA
TGTGCCAGCACTTCGGGACAGGGGTTGGGAGATACGCAGTATTTT
CASTSGQGLGDTQYF
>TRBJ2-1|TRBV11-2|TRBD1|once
TGTGCCAGCAGCTTAGTGTCCGGGACAGGGATCAATGAGCAGTTCTTC
CASSLVSGTGINEQFF
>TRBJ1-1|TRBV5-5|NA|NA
TGTGCCAGCAGCTCGTCGGCGGGGGACACTGAAGCTTTCTTT
CASSSSAGDTEAFF
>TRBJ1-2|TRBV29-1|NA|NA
TGCAGCGTTGAAGCCTCACAAGGGGACTATGGCTACACCTTC
CSVEASQGDYGYTF
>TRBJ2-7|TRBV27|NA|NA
TGTGCCAGCAGTTTATCTGTGACGGGAAACTACGAGCAGTACTTC
CASSLSVTGNYEQYF
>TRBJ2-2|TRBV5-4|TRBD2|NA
TGTGCCAGCAGCCCCGCTAGCGGGGAAAACACCGGGGAGCTGTTTTTT
CASSPASGENTGELFF
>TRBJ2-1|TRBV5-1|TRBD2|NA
TGCGCCAGCAGCTTGGAACTAGCGGGAGTACCCTACAATGAGCAGTTCTTC
CASSLELAGVPYNEQFF
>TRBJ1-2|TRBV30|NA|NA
TGTGCCTGGAGTGTATGGGACACACTTAACTATGGCTACACCTTC
CAWSVWDTLNYGYTF
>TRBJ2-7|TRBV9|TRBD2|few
TGTGCCTCGGCAGCGGGGGCCCCGTCCTACGAGCAGTACTTC
CASAAGAPSYEQYF
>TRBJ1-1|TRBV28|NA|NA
TGTGCCAGCAGCCAGGAGGGAGCTTTCTTT
CASSQEGAFF
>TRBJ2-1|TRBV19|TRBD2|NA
TGTGCCGCCGGGACTAGCGGGAGGTTAGGGCAGTTCTTC
CAAGTSGRLGQFF
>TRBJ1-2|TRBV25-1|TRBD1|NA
TGTGCCAGCAGCAAATTTAATACAGGGGGCTATGGCTACACCTTC
CASSKFNTGGYGYTF
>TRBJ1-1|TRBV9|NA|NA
TGTGCCAGCAGCCGACAGGCACAGAAGAACACTGAAGCTTTCTTT
CASSRQAQKNTEAFF
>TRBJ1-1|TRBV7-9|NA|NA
TGTGCCAGCAGACGTGACGGACAGTCAGCGTCCTATGAAGCTTTCTTT
CASRRDGQSASYEAFF
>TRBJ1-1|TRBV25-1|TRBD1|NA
TGTGCCAGCAGTGAATACTCTGACCCCGGGACAGGGGAGGAAGCTTTCTTT
CASSEYSDPGTGEEAFF
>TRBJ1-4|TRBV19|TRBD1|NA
TGTGCCAGTAGCTACGCTCAGGGGGCCGGGGATGAAAAACTGTTTTTT
CASSYAQGAGDEKLFF
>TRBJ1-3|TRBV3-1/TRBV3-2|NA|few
TGTGCCAGCAGCCAAGGGCCAGGAAACACCATATATTTT
CASSQGPGNTIYF
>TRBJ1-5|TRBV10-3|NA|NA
TGTGCCATCAGTGACGGAGGGTACAATCAGCCCCAGCATTTT
CAISDGGYNQPQHF
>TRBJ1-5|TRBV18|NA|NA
TGTGCCAGCTCACCACAGGCCGGGGGGAGCAATCAGCCCCAGCATTTT
CASSPQAGGSNQPQHF
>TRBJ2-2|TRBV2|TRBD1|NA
TGTGCCAGCAAGCCCGACAGGGGGCAAGCCGGGGAGCTGTTTTTT
CASKPDRGQAGELFF
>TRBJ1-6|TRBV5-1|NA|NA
TGCGCCACCAGGGACTTCTTCTCGAATTCACCCCTCCACTTT
CATRDFFSNSPLHF
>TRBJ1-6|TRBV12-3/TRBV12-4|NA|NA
TGTGCCAGCAGTTATAACAGGTTTCCACCCCTCCACTTT
CASSYNRFPPLHF
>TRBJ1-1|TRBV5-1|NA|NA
TGCGCCAGCAGCCGTATTATAGGGGGGGACACTGAAGCTTTCTTT
CASSRIIGGDTEAFF
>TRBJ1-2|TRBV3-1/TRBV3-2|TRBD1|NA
TGTGCCAGCAGCCAAGGACCGGTTACAGGGGTAAGAGGATATGGCTACACCTTC
CASSQGPVTGVRGYGYTF
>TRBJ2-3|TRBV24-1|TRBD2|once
TGTGCCACCAGTGACAAGACTAGCGGGAGCACAGATACGCAGTATTTT
CATSDKTSGSTDTQYF